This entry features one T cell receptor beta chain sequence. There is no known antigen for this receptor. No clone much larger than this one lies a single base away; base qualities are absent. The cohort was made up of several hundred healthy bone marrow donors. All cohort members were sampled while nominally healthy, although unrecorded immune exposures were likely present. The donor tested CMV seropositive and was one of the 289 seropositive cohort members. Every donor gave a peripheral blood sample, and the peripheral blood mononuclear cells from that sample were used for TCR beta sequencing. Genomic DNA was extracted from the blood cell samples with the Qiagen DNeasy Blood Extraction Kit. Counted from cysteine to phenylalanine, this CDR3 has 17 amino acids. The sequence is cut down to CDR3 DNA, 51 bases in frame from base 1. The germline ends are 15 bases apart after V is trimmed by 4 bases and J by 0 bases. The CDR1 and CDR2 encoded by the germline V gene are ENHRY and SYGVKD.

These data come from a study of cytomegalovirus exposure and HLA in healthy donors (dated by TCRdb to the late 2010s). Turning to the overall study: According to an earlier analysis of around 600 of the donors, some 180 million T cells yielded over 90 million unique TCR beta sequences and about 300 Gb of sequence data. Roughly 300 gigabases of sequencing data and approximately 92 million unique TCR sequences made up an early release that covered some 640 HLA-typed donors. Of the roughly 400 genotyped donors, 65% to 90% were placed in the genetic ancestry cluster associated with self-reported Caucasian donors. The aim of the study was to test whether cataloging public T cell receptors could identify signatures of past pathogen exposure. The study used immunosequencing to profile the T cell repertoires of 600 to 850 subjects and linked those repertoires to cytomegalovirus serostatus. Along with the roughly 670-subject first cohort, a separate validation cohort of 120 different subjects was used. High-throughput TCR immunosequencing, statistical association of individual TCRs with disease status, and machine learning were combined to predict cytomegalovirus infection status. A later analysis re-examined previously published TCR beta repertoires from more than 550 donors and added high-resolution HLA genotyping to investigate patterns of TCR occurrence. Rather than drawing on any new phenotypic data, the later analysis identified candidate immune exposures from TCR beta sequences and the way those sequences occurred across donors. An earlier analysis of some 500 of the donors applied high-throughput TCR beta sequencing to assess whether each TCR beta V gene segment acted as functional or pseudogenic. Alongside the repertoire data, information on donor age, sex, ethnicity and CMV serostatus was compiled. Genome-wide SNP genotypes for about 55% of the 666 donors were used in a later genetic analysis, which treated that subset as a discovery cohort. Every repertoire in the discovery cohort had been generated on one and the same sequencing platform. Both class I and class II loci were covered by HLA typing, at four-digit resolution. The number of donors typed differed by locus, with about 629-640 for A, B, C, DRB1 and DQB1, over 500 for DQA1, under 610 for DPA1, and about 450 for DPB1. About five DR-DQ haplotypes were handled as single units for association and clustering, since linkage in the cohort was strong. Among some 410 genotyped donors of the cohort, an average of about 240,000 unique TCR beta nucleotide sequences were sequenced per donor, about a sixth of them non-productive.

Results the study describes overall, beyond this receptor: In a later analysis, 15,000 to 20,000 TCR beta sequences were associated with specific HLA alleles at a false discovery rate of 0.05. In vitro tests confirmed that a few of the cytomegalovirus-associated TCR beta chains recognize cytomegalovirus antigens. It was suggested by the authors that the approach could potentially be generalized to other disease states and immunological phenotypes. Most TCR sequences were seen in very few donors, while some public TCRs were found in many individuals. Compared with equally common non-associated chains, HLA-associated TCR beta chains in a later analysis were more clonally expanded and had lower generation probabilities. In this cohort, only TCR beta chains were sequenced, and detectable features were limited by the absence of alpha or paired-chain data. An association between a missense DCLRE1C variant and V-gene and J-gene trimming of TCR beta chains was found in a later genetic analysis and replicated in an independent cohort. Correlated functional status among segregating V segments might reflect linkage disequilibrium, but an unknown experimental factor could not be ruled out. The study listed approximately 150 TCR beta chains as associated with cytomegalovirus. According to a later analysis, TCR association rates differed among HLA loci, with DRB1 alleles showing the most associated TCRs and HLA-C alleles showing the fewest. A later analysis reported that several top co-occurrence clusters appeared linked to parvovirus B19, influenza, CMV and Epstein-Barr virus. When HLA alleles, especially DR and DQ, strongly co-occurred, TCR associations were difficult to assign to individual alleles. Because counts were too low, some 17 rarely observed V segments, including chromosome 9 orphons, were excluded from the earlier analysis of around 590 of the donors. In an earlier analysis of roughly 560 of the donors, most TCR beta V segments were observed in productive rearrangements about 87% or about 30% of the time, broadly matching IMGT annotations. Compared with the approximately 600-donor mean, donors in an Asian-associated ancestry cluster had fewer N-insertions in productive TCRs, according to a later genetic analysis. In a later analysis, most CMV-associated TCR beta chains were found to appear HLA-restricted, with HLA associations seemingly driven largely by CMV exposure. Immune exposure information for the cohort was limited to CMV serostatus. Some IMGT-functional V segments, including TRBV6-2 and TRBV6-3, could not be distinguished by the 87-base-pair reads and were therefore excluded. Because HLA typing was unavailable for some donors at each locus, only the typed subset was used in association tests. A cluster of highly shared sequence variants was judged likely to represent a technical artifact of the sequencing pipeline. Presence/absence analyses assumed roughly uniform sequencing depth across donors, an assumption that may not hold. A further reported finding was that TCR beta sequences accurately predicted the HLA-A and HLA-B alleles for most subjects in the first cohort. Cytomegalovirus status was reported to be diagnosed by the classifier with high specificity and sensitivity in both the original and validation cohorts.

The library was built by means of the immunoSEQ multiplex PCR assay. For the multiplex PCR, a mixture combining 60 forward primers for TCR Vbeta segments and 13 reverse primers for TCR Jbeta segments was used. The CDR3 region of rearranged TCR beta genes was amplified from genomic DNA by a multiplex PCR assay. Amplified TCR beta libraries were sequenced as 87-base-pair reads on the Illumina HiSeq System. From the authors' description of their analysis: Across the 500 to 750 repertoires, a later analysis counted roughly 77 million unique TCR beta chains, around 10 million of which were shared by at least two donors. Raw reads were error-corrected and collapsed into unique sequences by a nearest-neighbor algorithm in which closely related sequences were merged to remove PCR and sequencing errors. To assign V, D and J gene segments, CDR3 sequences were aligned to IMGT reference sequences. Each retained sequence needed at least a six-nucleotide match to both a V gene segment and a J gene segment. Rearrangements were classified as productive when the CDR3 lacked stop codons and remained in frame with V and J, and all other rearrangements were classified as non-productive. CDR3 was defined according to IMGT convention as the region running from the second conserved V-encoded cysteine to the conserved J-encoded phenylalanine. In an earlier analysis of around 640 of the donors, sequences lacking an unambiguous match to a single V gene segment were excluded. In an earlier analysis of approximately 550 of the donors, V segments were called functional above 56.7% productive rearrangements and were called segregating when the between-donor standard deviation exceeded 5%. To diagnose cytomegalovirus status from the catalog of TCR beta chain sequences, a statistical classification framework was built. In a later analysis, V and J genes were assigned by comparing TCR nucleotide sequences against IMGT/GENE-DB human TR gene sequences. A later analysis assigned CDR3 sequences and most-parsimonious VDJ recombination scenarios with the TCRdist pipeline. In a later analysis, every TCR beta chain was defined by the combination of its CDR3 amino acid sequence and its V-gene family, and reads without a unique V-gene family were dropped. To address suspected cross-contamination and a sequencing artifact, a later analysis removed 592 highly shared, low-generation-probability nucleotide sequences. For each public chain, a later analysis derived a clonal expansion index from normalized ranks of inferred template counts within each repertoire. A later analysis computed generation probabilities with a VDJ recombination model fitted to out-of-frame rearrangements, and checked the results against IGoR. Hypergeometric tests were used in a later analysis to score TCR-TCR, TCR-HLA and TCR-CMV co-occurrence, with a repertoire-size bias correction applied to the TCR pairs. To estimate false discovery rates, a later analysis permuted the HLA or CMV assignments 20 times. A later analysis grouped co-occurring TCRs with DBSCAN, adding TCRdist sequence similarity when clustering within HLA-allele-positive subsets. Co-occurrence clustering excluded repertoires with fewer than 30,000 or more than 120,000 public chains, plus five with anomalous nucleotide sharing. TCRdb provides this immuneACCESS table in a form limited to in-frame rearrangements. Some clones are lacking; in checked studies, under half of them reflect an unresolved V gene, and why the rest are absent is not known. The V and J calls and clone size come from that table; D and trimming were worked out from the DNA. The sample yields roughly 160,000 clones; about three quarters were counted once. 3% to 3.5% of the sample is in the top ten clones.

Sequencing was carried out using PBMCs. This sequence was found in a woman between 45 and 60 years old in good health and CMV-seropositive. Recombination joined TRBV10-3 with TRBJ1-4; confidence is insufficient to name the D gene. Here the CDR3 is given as CAISARHVVATNEKLFF. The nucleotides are TGTGCCATCAGTGCACGACACGTAGTCGCAACTAATGAAAAACTGTTTTTT.